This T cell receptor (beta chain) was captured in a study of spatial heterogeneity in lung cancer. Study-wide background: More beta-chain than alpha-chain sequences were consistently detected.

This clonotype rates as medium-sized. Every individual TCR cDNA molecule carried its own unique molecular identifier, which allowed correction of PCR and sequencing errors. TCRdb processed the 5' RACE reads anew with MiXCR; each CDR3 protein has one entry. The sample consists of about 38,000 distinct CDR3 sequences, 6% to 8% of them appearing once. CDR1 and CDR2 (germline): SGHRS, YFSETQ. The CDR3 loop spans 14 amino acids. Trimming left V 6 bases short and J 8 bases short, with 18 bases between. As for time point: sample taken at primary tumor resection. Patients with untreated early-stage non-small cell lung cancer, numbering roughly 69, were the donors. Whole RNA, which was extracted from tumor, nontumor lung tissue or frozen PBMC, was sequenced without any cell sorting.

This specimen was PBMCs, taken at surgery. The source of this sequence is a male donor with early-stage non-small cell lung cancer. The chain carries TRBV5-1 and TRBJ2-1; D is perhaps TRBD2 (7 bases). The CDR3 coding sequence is TGCGCCAGCACCGTTGGGGGGGCTGGGGATGAGCAGTTCTTC. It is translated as CASTVGGAGDEQFF.